This entry lists 32 T cell receptor beta chains sequenced from one sample in a study of T cells expressing NK-cell markers (dated by TCRdb to about 2020). Libraries came from 5' RACE. These reads were obtained on an Illumina HiSeq 2000. Once TCRdb had reprocessed the reads, it stored one entry per CDR3 protein sequence and supplied no DNA. This sample's table contains roughly 160,000 distinct CDR3 sequences. The ten largest account for around 21% of the sample. Sequenced: blood T cells: a sorted CD56 or NKG2C T cell subset, CD4+ or CD8+ T cells, or bulk PBMC T cells (not recorded which). The origin of the receptors is a man between 18 and 69 years old in good health.

This chain joins TRBV1 and TRBJ2-7; TCRdb lists TRBD2, though no DNA is available to test this call. TRBV1 is marked as a pseudogene. This CDR3 is built from 12 residues. This chain's CDR3 is CTIASGAPEQYF.

This chain joins TRBV25-1 and TRBJ2-4; TCRdb names TRBD1, which stays unverified in the absence of DNA. The CDR3 sequence is 18 residues long. Looked up from germline, CDR1 is MGHDK and CDR2 is SYGVNS. CDR3 loop: CASRTRDSKILAKNIQYF.

The chain is built from TRBV7-3 and TRBJ1-1; TCRdb proposes TRBD1, but this gene call is untestable without DNA. The germline gives CDR1 SGHTA, CDR2 FQGTGA. The CDR3 runs 16 residues. The CDR3 here is CASSLIAGQGNTEAFF.

The chain recombines TRBV7-6 with TRBJ2-3; with no DNA, the TCRdb D assignment of TRBD2 cannot be verified. CDR1 and CDR2 from the germline V gene are SGHVS and FNYEAQ. The CDR3 sequence is 17 residues long. The CDR3 protein is CASSPRLAGEGTDTQYF.

The chain couples TRBV10-3 to TRBJ1-2; TCRdb selects TRBD1, and the lack of DNA leaves this call unchecked. The CDR3 contains 14 residues. CDR1 and CDR2 (germline): ENHRY, SYGVKD. The CDR3 sequence: CAISEGANYYGYTF.

This chain's CDR3 is CASSKRDSPSQETQYF. The genes are TRBV9 and TRBJ2-5; TCRdb's D call of TRBD1 is untestable without DNA. The CDR3 is 16 residues long. Germline assignment: CDR1 SGDLS and CDR2 YYNGEE.

The V and J genes are TRBV4-2 and TRBJ1-2; TCRdb designates TRBD1, a call that cannot be tested without DNA. Per germline, CDR1 LGHNA and CDR2 YNFKEQ. This CDR3 has 15 residues. CDR3 protein: CASSQGRGTSYGYTF.

CDR3 residues: CAWSDQMGFEAFF. The rearrangement links TRBV30 to TRBJ1-1. Germline V gene sequence: CDR1 GTSNPN, CDR2 SVGIG (reference sequence). CDR3 length equals 13 residues.

This CDR3 reads CSAVGTSGGATYNEQFF. The chain uses TRBV20-1 and TRBJ2-1; with no DNA, the TCRdb D assignment of TRBD2 cannot be verified. The CDR3 contains 17 residues. Germline loops: CDR1 DFQATT, CDR2 SNEGSKA (reference sequence).

V gene TRBV12-3 or TRBV12-4 combines with J gene TRBJ1-1; TCRdb indicates TRBD1, and absent DNA this call remains unverified. This CDR3 comprises 15 residues. The CDR3 sequence: CASTPGEGGNTEAFF.

The chain is built from TRBV4-1 and TRBJ2-2; TCRdb's D gene call, TRBD2, goes unchecked for lack of DNA. The germline V gene encodes CDR1 MGHRA and CDR2 YSYEKL. The CDR3 spans 16 residues. The CDR3 sequence: CASSQDSGGEFGELFF.

The V call is TRBV7-3, the J call TRBJ1-5. The CDR3 is 16 residues long. Per germline, CDR1 SGHTA and CDR2 FQGTGA. The CDR3 is CASSPAGRNSNQPQHF.

The chain couples TRBV5-6 to TRBJ2-3; TCRdb outputs TRBD2, but without DNA this stays unchecked. CDR1 and CDR2 from the germline V gene are SGHDT and YYEEEE. This CDR3 is built from 13 residues. The CDR3 region is CATRTWGTDTQYF.

This rearrangement joins TRBV7-9 to TRBJ1-4. The germline V gene encodes CDR1 SEHNR and CDR2 FQNEAQ (reference sequence). The CDR3 runs 13 residues. CDR3 residues: CASSVVVNEKLFF.

The genes are TRBV10-2 and TRBJ2-7; the D gene TCRdb calls, TRBD2, cannot be checked with no DNA. Germline CDR1 is WSHSY and CDR2 is SAAADI. The CDR3 runs 15 residues. CDR3 sequence: CASKGLAGVSYEQYF.

The rearrangement links TRBV6-5 to TRBJ1-5; TCRdb returns TRBD1, unconfirmable since there is no DNA. The CDR3 length is 15 residues. CDR1 and CDR2 (germline): MNHEY, SVGAGI. The CDR3 here is CASSYQGGGNQPQHF.

The rearrangement joins TRBV7-9 to TRBJ2-3. The CDR3 is made up of 14 amino acids. In germline, CDR1 is SEHNR, CDR2 FQNEAQ (reference sequence). Here the CDR3 reads CASSPDAYTDTQYF.

The rearrangement uses TRBV28 and TRBJ1-2. This CDR3 contains 13 residues. Germline V gives CDR1 MDHEN, CDR2 SYDVKM. The chain's CDR3 is CASSFRTHYGYTF.

This sequence joins TRBV3-1 and TRBJ2-5; TCRdb's assignment of TRBD2 cannot be checked, as there is no DNA. The CDR3 contains 14 residues. Germline CDR1 is LGHDT and CDR2 is YNNKEL (reference sequence). This chain's CDR3 is CASSPGRRAETQYF.

The V call is TRBV28, the J call TRBJ2-2. Germline V gives CDR1 MDHEN, CDR2 SYDVKM. The CDR3 is made up of 13 amino acids. The CDR3 loop is CASNQYLAGELFF.

The genes are TRBV5-6 and TRBJ2-5; TCRdb selects TRBD1, and the lack of DNA leaves this call unchecked. The germline CDR1 and CDR2 sequences are SGHDT and YYEEEE. CDR3 length: 18 amino acids. CDR3 residues: CASSLQGTVNTVGETQYF.

This chain joins TRBV12-3 or TRBV12-4 and TRBJ2-1; TCRdb reports TRBD2, a call that lacks DNA to check it against. The length of the CDR3 is 15 residues. The CDR3 here is CASSGDYATYNEQFF.

J is TRBJ2-7 and V is TRBV9; the TRBD2 assignment by TCRdb is unverifiable without DNA. The CDR3 has 14 residues. Germline values: CDR1 SGDLS, CDR2 YYNGEE. CDR3 amino acids: CASSGEGVGGEQYF.

The chain joins TRBV7-7 to TRBJ2-5; TCRdb names TRBD2, which stays unverified in the absence of DNA. The V gene's germline CDR1 is SSHAT and CDR2 FNYEAQ (reference sequence). The CDR3 sequence is 13 residues long. CDR3 loop: CASRTSGEETQYF.

The V call is TRBV7-9, the J call TRBJ2-7; TCRdb's D call, TRBD1, is unchecked because there is no DNA. The CDR3 sequence is 16 residues long. CDR1 is SEHNR, CDR2 FQNEAQ, per germline (reference sequence). The CDR3 loop is CASSPPTGLSRGEQYF.

V is TRBV12-3 or TRBV12-4 and J is TRBJ2-7; the D call from TCRdb, TRBD2, cannot be confirmed without DNA. The CDR3 runs 15 residues. This CDR3 reads CASSKGTLNPYEQYF.

The V and J genes are TRBV7-8 and TRBJ2-3; TCRdb picks TRBD2, but there is no DNA to check that call. The V gene's germline CDR1 is SGHVS and CDR2 FQNEAQ. The CDR3 has 16 residues. The CDR3 is CASSLPQGPYRDTQYF.

The chain combines TRBV7-9 with TRBJ1-4. CDR3 length: 12 amino acids. The germline V gene encodes CDR1 SEHNR and CDR2 FQNEAQ (reference sequence). The CDR3 region is CASSFGDEKLFF.

CDR3 sequence reads: CATSRYRENTGELFF. The V gene is TRBV15, the J gene TRBJ2-2; the TRBD1 assignment by TCRdb is unverifiable without DNA. The CDR3 is 15 amino acids. Per the germline V gene, CDR1 is LNHNV and CDR2 is YYDKDF (reference sequence).

The chain employs TRBV7-8 and TRBJ1-2; checking the TCRdb D call of TRBD1 is not possible without DNA. In germline, CDR1 is SGHVS, CDR2 FQNEAQ. CDR3 length: 13 residues. The CDR3 sequence is CASSSGQGISYTF. The variable domain in full, completed from reference TRBV7-8 and TRBJ1-2, reads GAGVSQSPRYKVAKRGQDVALRCDPISGHVSLFWYQQALGQGPEFLTYFQNEAQLDKSGLPSDRFFAERPEGSVSTLKIQRTQQEDSAVYLCASSSGQGISYTFGSGTRLTVV.

The chain has TRBV7-9 and TRBJ2-5; TCRdb outputs TRBD2, but without DNA this stays unchecked. Germline loops: CDR1 SEHNR, CDR2 FQNEAQ (reference sequence). The CDR3 consists of 16 residues. CDR3 amino acids: CASSLLLAGVQETQYF.

This chain joins TRBV9 and TRBJ2-7; the TRBD1 assignment by TCRdb is unverifiable without DNA. From germline, CDR1 is SGDLS and CDR2 YYNGEE. CDR3 length: 12 amino acids. This chain's CDR3 is CASSGGGTEQYF.